Listed here are 23 T cell receptor beta chains from one sample, sequenced in a study of blood T cell repertoires in COVID-19. Sequenced by immunoSEQ multiplex PCR; TCRdb stores in-frame clones only, minus some. The sample lists roughly 250,000 clones, 80% to 90% occurring once. Input material: PBMCs or T cells enriched from blood (not recorded which). The receptors originated from a woman aged 25-40 years who had recovered from COVID-19.

The chain joins TRBV19 to TRBJ1-2; 8 nucleotides match TRBD1. CDR1 and CDR2 from the germline V gene are LNHDA and SQIVND (reference sequence). The CDR3 is 15 amino acids. Trimming removed 4 bases from V and 8 bases from J; junction bases left unmatched: 12. The CDR3 coding sequence is TGTGCCAGTAGTAGGACAGGGAGAGAGTACGAGGGCTACACCTTC. This sequence encodes CASSRTGREYEGYTF.

The chain links TRBV19 to TRBJ1-5, with D perhaps matching TRBD1 (6 bases). Trimming took 5 bases from V and 4 from J, leaving 18 bases between them. Germline-derived CDR1 and CDR2 are LNHDA and SQIVND (reference sequence). The CDR3 spans 16 residues. In DNA, the CDR3 is TGTGCCAGTAGTGTCCGACGGACAGAACGAAATCAGCCCCAGCATTTT. Its translation is CASSVRRTERNQPQHF.

The V call is TRBV2, the J call TRBJ1-2, with D possibly being TRBD1 (6 bases). The germline V gene encodes CDR1 SNHLY and CDR2 FYNNEI. V was shortened by 2 bases and J by 0 bases, with 10 bases between the two germline ends. This CDR3 contains 15 residues. The CDR3 loop reads CASSEWGPANYGYTF. CDR3 coding DNA: TGTGCCAGCAGTGAATGGGGGCCAGCTAACTATGGCTACACCTTC.

V gene TRBV7-9 combines with J gene TRBJ1-2; tentative D call: TRBD1 (6 bases). The CDR3 is made up of 19 amino acids. Germline V gene data show CDR1 as SEHNR and CDR2 as FQNEAQ (reference sequence). V was trimmed by 5 bases and J by 4 bases, leaving 29 bases between them. CDR3 coding DNA: TGTGCCAGCAGCCGCTTTTCGTCTGGGGGGGCTTCAGGCCCCTATGGCTACACCTTC. Amino acid sequence: CASSRFSSGGASGPYGYTF.

The V gene is TRBV7-9, the J gene TRBJ1-3, with D perhaps matching TRBD1 (6 bases). Trimming removed 4 bases from V and 0 bases from J, with 10 bases in between. CDR3 length: 15 amino acids. Germline loops: CDR1 SEHNR, CDR2 FQNEAQ (reference sequence). The CDR3 reads CASSSDRSSGNTIYF. The DNA for the CDR3 is TGTGCCAGCAGCTCAGACAGGAGCTCTGGAAACACCATATATTTT. The variable domain in full, completed from reference TRBV7-9 and TRBJ1-3, reads DTGVSQNPRHKITKRGQNVTFRCDPISEHNRLYWYRQTLGQGPEFLTYFQNEAQLEKSRLLSDRFSAERPKGSFSTLEIQRTEQGDSAMYLCASSSDRSSGNTIYFGEGSWLTVV.

This clone was detected once. The chain combines TRBV4-1 with TRBJ2-1; TRBD2 matches at 8 bases. The V gene end was trimmed by 3 bases and the J gene end by 8 bases; junction bases not matched to a gene: 9. This CDR3 region has 15 residues. CDR1 and CDR2 from the germline V gene are MGHRA and YSYEKL. The CDR3 spells CASSHISGGAHEQFF. The CDR3 DNA reads TGCGCCAGCAGCCACATTTCCGGGGGGGCCCATGAGCAGTTCTTC.

The chain couples TRBV19 to TRBJ1-1; 7 bases match TRBD1. The J segment lost 10 bases and the V segment lost 5 bases, leaving 16 bases of the junction unmatched. The CDR3 spans 15 residues. The V gene's germline CDR1 is LNHDA and CDR2 SQIVND (reference sequence). CDR3 in amino acids: CASSPTGTEGPGAFF. As DNA, the CDR3 is TGTGCCAGTAGTCCTACCGGGACAGAGGGGCCTGGAGCTTTCTTT. Full variable domain (remainder filled in from reference TRBV19 and TRBJ1-1): DGGITQSPKYLFRKEGQNVTLSCEQNLNHDAMYWYRQDPGQGLRLIYYSQIVNDFQKGDIAEGYSVSREKKESFPLTVTSAQKNPTAFYLCASSPTGTEGPGAFFGQGTRLTVV.

V usage is TRBV25-1 and J usage is TRBJ2-7, with D uncertain. Deletions cut 5 bases from V and 1 base from J, with 12 bases between. Per the germline V gene, CDR1 is MGHDK and CDR2 is SYGVNS. CDR3 length equals 14 residues. The CDR3 spells CASSPPTGSYEQYF. The CDR3 coding sequence is TGTGCCAGCAGTCCTCCTACCGGGTCCTACGAGCAGTACTTC.

This chain uses TRBV20-1 with TRBJ1-2; no definite D call. The V gene's germline CDR1 is DFQATT and CDR2 SNEGSKA (reference sequence). The CDR3 runs 12 residues. The ends were cut back, 3 bases at V and 4 bases at J, with 9 bases in the middle. CDR3 residues: CSASEGSYGYTF. The CDR3, as DNA: TGCAGTGCTAGTGAGGGCTCCTATGGCTACACCTTC.

The chain carries TRBV5-1 and TRBJ1-2; D might be TRBD1 (6 bases). The germline CDR1 and CDR2 sequences are SGHRS and YFSETQ. The CDR3 is made up of 13 amino acids. Trimming took 3 bases from V and 6 from J, leaving 12 bases between them. The CDR3 region has the DNA TGCGCCAGCAGCTCCCGGACAGTCGATGGCTACACCTTC. It is translated as CASSSRTVDGYTF.

This chain uses TRBV11-2 with TRBJ2-7; TRBD2 matches 11 bases. With 1 base clipped from V and 3 bases from J, the junction kept 8 bases outside the gene matches. Germline V gives CDR1 SGHAT, CDR2 FQNNGV. The CDR3 totals 17 residues. The CDR3 loop is CASSLGGGGLAVYEQYF. The DNA for the CDR3 is TGTGCCAGCAGCTTAGGAGGGGGGGGACTAGCGGTCTACGAGCAGTACTTC.

This clone was picked up one time. V gene TRBV28 combines with J gene TRBJ1-1, with D unresolved. Germline lookup yields CDR1 MDHEN and CDR2 SYDVKM. The CDR3 is 13 residues long. The V gene lost 3 bases and the J gene lost 3 bases, with 8 bases spanning the gap. CDR3 nucleotide sequence: TGTGCCAGCAGTTTTGGTCAGGACACTGAAGCTTTCTTT. Amino acids: CASSFGQDTEAFF.

The V gene is TRBV5-1, the J gene TRBJ2-3; 8 bases agree with TRBD1. After removal of 4 bases from V and 2 bases from J, the junction contained 9 bases not matched to a gene. The CDR3 loop spans 16 amino acids. Germline V gives CDR1 SGHRS, CDR2 YFSETQ. The DNA for the CDR3 is TGCGCCAGCAGCCGGACAGGGAAGATTTCCACAGATACGCAGTATTTT. This sequence encodes CASSRTGKISTDTQYF.

The chain has TRBV7-8 and TRBJ1-1; D remains unclear. Trimming pared 5 bases from V and 0 bases from J, leaving 13 bases between. This CDR3 contains 15 residues. Germline V CDR1 and CDR2: SGHVS, FQNEAQ. The CDR3 is CASSPSGSLNTEAFF. For the CDR3, the DNA is TGTGCCAGCAGCCCCAGCGGCTCCCTGAACACTGAAGCTTTCTTT. The whole variable domain, remainder taken from reference TRBV7-8 and TRBJ1-1, is GAGVSQSPRYKVAKRGQDVALRCDPISGHVSLFWYQQALGQGPEFLTYFQNEAQLDKSGLPSDRFFAERPEGSVSTLKIQRTQQEDSAVYLCASSPSGSLNTEAFFGQGTRLTVV.

This clone was picked up a small number of times. This chain connects TRBV2 to TRBJ1-5, with 10 bases lining up with TRBD1. The germline V gene has CDR1 SNHLY and CDR2 FYNNEI. V was clipped by 10 bases and J by 7 bases; unmatched bases: 13. The CDR3 covers 15 residues. In nucleotides, the CDR3 is TGTGCCACACAACCCTTTAGGGGACAGGGGCAGCCCCAGCATTTT. Translation gives CATQPFRGQGQPQHF.

The chain couples TRBV6-5 to TRBJ1-1, with no clear D. V shed 2 bases and J shed 6 bases, with 10 bases lying between them. CDR1 and CDR2 from the germline V gene are MNHEY and SVGAGI. The CDR3 runs 13 residues. CDR3 sequence (DNA): TGTGCCAGCAGTTACCGGACGGGGTCTGAAGCTTTCTTT. It yields the protein CASSYRTGSEAFF.

The CDR3: CSVEQGAAEKLFF. CDR3 nucleotides: TGCAGCGTTGAGCAGGGGGCGGCCGAAAAACTGTTTTTT. The chain is built from TRBV29-1 and TRBJ1-4, with TRBD1 matching 8 bases. Germline lookup yields CDR1 SQVTM and CDR2 ANQGSEA. The V gene end was trimmed by 3 bases and the J gene end by 8 bases; junction bases not matched to a gene: 5. The CDR3 contains 13 residues.

The chain has TRBV14 and TRBJ2-3, with TRBD2 identical over 9 bases. This CDR3 spans 16 amino acids. Germline CDR1 is SGHDN and CDR2 is FVKESK. Germline trimming cut 1 base from V and 5 bases from J; bases unmatched to any gene: 7. Here the CDR3 DNA reads TGTGCCAGCAGCCAAGGTGGCGGGGGGGCCGTAGATACGCAGTATTTT. Translation: CASSQGGGGAVDTQYF.

The chain is built from TRBV27 and TRBJ1-2; possibly TRBD1 for D (6 bases). The CDR3 extends over 12 amino acids. V lost 8 bases and J lost 4, with 11 bases in between. CDR1 and CDR2 (germline): MNHEY, SMNVEV (reference sequence). The CDR3, as DNA: TGTGCCAGCCGGGACATCGGCTATGGCTACACCTTC. Translating gives CASRDIGYGYTF.

This chain joins TRBV7-6 and TRBJ1-6; D gene uncertain. Germline assignment: CDR1 SGHVS and CDR2 FNYEAQ. The CDR3 extends over 18 amino acids. Trimming took off 1 base at V and 0 bases at J, with 13 bases between the two ends. In nucleotides, the CDR3 is TGTGCCAGCAGCTTAGAGGACTCCCGGAGCTCCTATAATTCACCCCTCCACTTT. Translated, it gives CASSLEDSRSSYNSPLHF. The full variable domain, rest sourced from reference TRBV7-6 and TRBJ1-6, is GAGVSQSPRYKVTKRGQDVALRCDPISGHVSLYWYRQALGQGPEFLTYFNYEAQQDKSGLPNDRFSAERPEGSISTLTIQRTEQRDSAMYRCASSLEDSRSSYNSPLHFGNGTRLTVT.

The chain employs TRBV12-5 and TRBJ1-2, with D tentatively TRBD1 (5 bases). Germline V gene sequence: CDR1 LGHNT, CDR2 FRNRAP. CDR3 length: 14 residues. Between the trimmed V and J ends, which lost 1 base and 8 bases, there was a span of 14 bases. This chain's CDR3 is CASGLERGAEGYTF. DNA for the CDR3: TGTGCTAGTGGTTTGGAACGTGGGGCGGAAGGCTACACCTTC.

This clone was observed once. This rearrangement joins TRBV6-5 to TRBJ2-3, with 8 bases matching TRBD2. Germline V gene lookup returns CDR1 MNHEY and CDR2 SVGAGI. V shed 0 bases and J 6 bases; nucleotides not matched to a gene: 5. CDR3 length: 15 residues. The CDR3 loop reads CASSYSSASGDTQYF. For the CDR3, the DNA is TGTGCCAGCAGTTACTCTTCAGCTAGCGGGGATACGCAGTATTTT.

The chain carries TRBV7-2 and TRBJ1-4; the match to TRBD1 covers 8 bases. J was trimmed by 4 bases and V by 4 bases; bases with no gene match: 8. Germline V CDR1 and CDR2: SGHTA, FQGNSA. The CDR3 is 16 residues long. The CDR3 DNA sequence: TGTGCCAGCAGCTCCGGCCCAGGGGGCGGTAATGAAAAACTGTTTTTT. Amino acid sequence: CASSSGPGGGNEKLFF.